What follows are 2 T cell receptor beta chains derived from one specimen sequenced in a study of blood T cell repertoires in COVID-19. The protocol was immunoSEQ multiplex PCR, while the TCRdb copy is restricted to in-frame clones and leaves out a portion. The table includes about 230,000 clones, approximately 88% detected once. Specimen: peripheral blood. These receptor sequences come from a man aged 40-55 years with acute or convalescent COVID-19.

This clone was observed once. The CDR3 DNA reads TGTGCCAGCAGCTTAGTCGGCGAAGCGCGGGGAAACACCATATATTTT. Residues: CASSLVGEARGNTIYF. The chain joins TRBV7-9 to TRBJ1-3, with no clear D. Germline assignment: CDR1 SEHNR and CDR2 FQNEAQ (reference sequence). CDR3 size: 16 residues. Trimming cost V 1 base and J 4 bases, with 14 bases left between them.

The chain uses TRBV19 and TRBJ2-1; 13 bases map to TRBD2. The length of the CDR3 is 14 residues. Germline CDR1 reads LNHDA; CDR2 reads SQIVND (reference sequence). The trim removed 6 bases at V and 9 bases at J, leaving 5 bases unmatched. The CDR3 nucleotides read TGTGCCAGTAGAAAAACTAGCGGGAGGGGTGAGCAGTTCTTC. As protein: CASRKTSGRGEQFF.